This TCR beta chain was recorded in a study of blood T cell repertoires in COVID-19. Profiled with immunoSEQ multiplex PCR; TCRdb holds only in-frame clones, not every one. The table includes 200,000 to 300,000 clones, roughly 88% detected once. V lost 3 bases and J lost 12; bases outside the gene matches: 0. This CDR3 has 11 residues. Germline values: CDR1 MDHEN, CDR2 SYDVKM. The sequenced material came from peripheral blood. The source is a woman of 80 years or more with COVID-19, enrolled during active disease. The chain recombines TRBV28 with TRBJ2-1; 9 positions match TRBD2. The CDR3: CASSLGLAQFF. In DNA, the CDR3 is TGTGCCAGCAGTTTGGGACTAGCGCAGTTCTTC.